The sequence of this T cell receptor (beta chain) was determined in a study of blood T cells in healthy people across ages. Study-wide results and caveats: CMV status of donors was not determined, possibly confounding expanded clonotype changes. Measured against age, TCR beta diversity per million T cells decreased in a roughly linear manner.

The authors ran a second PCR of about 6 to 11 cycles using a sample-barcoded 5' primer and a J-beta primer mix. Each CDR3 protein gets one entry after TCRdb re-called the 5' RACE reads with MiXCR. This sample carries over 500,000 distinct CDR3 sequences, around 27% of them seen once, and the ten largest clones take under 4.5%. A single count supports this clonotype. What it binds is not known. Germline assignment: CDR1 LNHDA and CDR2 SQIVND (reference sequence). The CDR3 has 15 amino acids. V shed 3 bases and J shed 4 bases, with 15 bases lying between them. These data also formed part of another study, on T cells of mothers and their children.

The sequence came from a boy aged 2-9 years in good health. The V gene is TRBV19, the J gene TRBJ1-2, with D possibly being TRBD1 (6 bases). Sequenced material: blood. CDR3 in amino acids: CASSITGTSAYGYTF. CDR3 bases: TGTGCCAGTAGTATTACAGGGACATCGGCCTATGGCTACACCTTC.